Presented here are 19 T cell receptor beta chains from one specimen sequenced in a study of long-term antiretroviral therapy in people with HIV. An immunoSEQ assay, version v3.0, was performed at survey level. Using immunoSEQ multiplex PCR, the repertoire was profiled, and TCRdb retains in-frame clones only, with some absent. The sample has tens of thousands of clones, roughly 88% seen once. The material sequenced was unsorted PBMCs, taken about 4.5 years after starting antiretroviral therapy. Receptor source: a man aged 25-45 years with HIV.

The rearrangement joins TRBV5-4 to TRBJ2-7; D call uncertain. V was trimmed by 5 bases and J by 3 bases, leaving 15 bases between them. This CDR3 comprises 14 residues. CDR1 SGHNT and CDR2 YYREEE come from the germline V gene (reference sequence). The CDR3 nucleotides read TGTGCCAGCAGGGATGGGCAGGTTAGCTACGAGCAGTACTTC. This gives the protein CASRDGQVSYEQYF.

The chain employs TRBV19 and TRBJ1-6, with D possibly matching TRBD1 (6 bases). V was trimmed by 6 bases and J by 10 bases, leaving 16 bases between them. Per the germline V gene, CDR1 is LNHDA and CDR2 is SQIVND (reference sequence). The length of the CDR3 is 14 residues. In nucleotides, the CDR3 is TGTGCCAGTAGAAGGGGGGAAAGGGGATCACCCCTCCACTTT. Translating gives CASRRGERGSPLHF.

The V gene is TRBV11-3, the J gene TRBJ1-1; the D gene is possibly TRBD1 (6 bases). Germline CDR1 reads SGHNT; CDR2 reads YENEEA. CDR3 size: 13 residues. Trimming removed 1 base at V and 9 bases at J, with 12 bases between. The CDR3 DNA reads TGTGCCAGCAGCTTAGGGGCGACAGGAAAAGCTTTCTTT. It is translated as CASSLGATGKAFF.

The rearrangement joins TRBV6-5 to TRBJ2-1; no clear D gene. Germline V gene data show CDR1 as MNHEY and CDR2 as SVGAGI. Trimming stripped 7 bases from V and 5 bases from J, with 6 bases between. The CDR3 contains 11 residues. DNA for the CDR3: TGTGCCAGCAAACGGAACAATGAGCAGTTCTTC. It yields the protein CASKRNNEQFF.

V gene TRBV5-5 combines with J gene TRBJ1-1; D unresolved. Looked up from germline, CDR1 is SGHKS and CDR2 is YYEKEE (reference sequence). The V and J ends lost 2 bases and 1 base respectively, with 6 bases between them. The length of the CDR3 is 13 residues. The CDR3 nucleotides are TGTGCCAGCAGCTTCGCCACGAACACTGAAGCTTTCTTT. Protein: CASSFATNTEAFF.

This chain joins TRBV9 and TRBJ2-2; D ambiguous. The CDR3 is made up of 12 amino acids. The germline V gene has CDR1 SGDLS and CDR2 YYNGEE. The V and J ends lost 4 bases and 2 bases respectively, with 3 bases between them. The CDR3 sequence is CASSINTGELFF. The CDR3 region has the DNA TGTGCCAGCAGCATAAACACCGGGGAGCTGTTTTTT.

The chain joins TRBV30 to TRBJ2-3; D unclear. Per the germline V gene, CDR1 is GTSNPN and CDR2 is SVGIG (reference sequence). CDR3 size: 14 residues. Deletions cut 0 bases from V and 6 bases from J, with 13 bases between. In DNA, the CDR3 is TGTGCCTGGAGTGTACGAAACCTGGGGGATACGCAGTATTTT. The encoded protein is CAWSVRNLGDTQYF.

The chain has TRBV19 and TRBJ1-1, with D maybe TRBD1 (6 bases). Germline-derived CDR1 and CDR2 are LNHDA and SQIVND (reference sequence). Trimming cost V 4 bases and J 4 bases, with 13 bases left between them. The CDR3 runs to 14 residues. CDR3 in amino acids: CASSTIDRPTEAFF. CDR3 in DNA: TGTGCCAGTAGTACCATCGACAGGCCCACTGAAGCTTTCTTT.

V usage is TRBV30 and J usage is TRBJ2-7; 7 bases align to TRBD2. The CDR3 consists of 14 residues. Looked up from germline, CDR1 is GTSNPN and CDR2 is SVGIG (reference sequence). The trim removed 0 bases at V and 3 bases at J, leaving 5 bases unmatched. The CDR3 DNA is TGTGCCTGGAGTGTAGGAGGGGAGGGCTACGAGCAGTACTTC. Translation: CAWSVGGEGYEQYF.

The V and J genes are TRBV6-5 and TRBJ2-7; 10 bases are a match to TRBD2. This CDR3 contains 14 residues. From germline, CDR1 is MNHEY and CDR2 SVGAGI. Trimming took 4 bases from V and 3 from J; bases not matched to a gene: 3. CDR3 in DNA: TGTGCCAGCAGTTCAGCGGGAGGGAACTACGAGCAGTACTTC. It translates to CASSSAGGNYEQYF.

The chain employs TRBV7-2 and TRBJ2-7; TRBD2 aligns across 11 bases. From germline, CDR1 is SGHTA and CDR2 FQGNSA. V gave up 4 bases and J gave up 7 bases; unmatched junction bases: 6. The CDR3 consists of 14 residues. CDR3 region: CASSSTSGAWEQYF. The CDR3 DNA is TGTGCCAGCAGCTCGACTAGCGGGGCCTGGGAGCAGTACTTC.

This chain connects TRBV27 to TRBJ2-3, with a tentative D call TRBD2 (5 bases). V shed 3 bases and J shed 2 bases, with 9 bases lying between them. The CDR3 is 14 residues long. CDR1 is MNHEY, CDR2 SMNVEV, per germline (reference sequence). DNA for the CDR3: TGTGCCAGCAGTTTCAGGAGGACCACAGATACGCAGTATTTT. It translates to CASSFRRTTDTQYF.

The V and J genes are TRBV7-2 and TRBJ1-1; 7 bases match TRBD1. Germline V CDR1 and CDR2: SGHTA, FQGNSA. V shed 4 bases, J shed 7 bases, and the junction held 12 bases outside the gene matches. The CDR3 length is 15 residues. In nucleotides, the CDR3 is TGTGCCAGCAGCTCCTCCGGGACAGCGAGAGGTGAAGCTTTCTTT. This sequence encodes CASSSSGTARGEAFF.

The chain uses TRBV7-2 and TRBJ2-7, with 7 bases identical to TRBD1. Germline lookup yields CDR1 SGHTA and CDR2 FQGNSA. The length of the CDR3 is 14 residues. Unmatched junction bases numbered 4, after V lost 1 base and J lost 4 bases. This CDR3 reads CASSLDGDSYEQYF. The CDR3 region has the DNA TGTGCCAGCAGCTTAGATGGGGACAGTTACGAGCAGTACTTC.

The rearrangement uses TRBV7-9 and TRBJ2-1; 11 nucleotides agree with TRBD2. This CDR3 region has 17 residues. V was pared by 2 bases and J by 7 bases, with 10 bases of the junction left unmatched. The germline gives CDR1 SEHNR, CDR2 FQNEAQ (reference sequence). CDR3: CASSLRPLLAGGNEQFF. The CDR3 DNA is TGTGCCAGCAGCTTACGTCCTCTTCTAGCGGGGGGTAATGAGCAGTTCTTC.

V and J are TRBV27 and TRBJ1-2; D is undetermined. The CDR3 spans 15 residues. Germline CDR1 is MNHEY and CDR2 is SMNVEV (reference sequence). V lost 2 bases and J 0 bases, leaving 10 bases between the germline ends. The CDR3 loop is CASSLGVAANYGYTF. DNA for the CDR3: TGTGCCAGCAGTTTAGGGGTAGCAGCTAACTATGGCTACACCTTC.

This chain links TRBV4-2 with TRBJ2-6; D unclear. Germline-derived CDR1 and CDR2 are LGHNA and YNFKEQ. The V end lost 5 bases, the J end lost 0 bases, and 11 bases lay between the germline ends. The CDR3 length is 16 residues. The CDR3 loop reads CASSLILRSGANVLTF. The CDR3 DNA follows: TGTGCCAGCAGCTTAATACTGCGCTCTGGGGCCAACGTCCTGACTTTC.

The genes are TRBV10-3 and TRBJ2-7; 9 bases match TRBD2. Germline V gene data show CDR1 as ENHRY and CDR2 as SYGVKD. Trimming at V came to 8 bases and at J to 3 bases, leaving 8 bases not matched to a gene. There are 14 residues in the CDR3. CDR3 in DNA: TGTGCCATCCGTATTAGCGGGAGTATCTACGAGCAGTACTTC. Amino acids: CAIRISGSIYEQYF.

The chain recombines TRBV25-1 with TRBJ2-7; tentative D call: TRBD2 (6 bases). The CDR3 has 15 residues. The V end lost 6 bases, the J end lost 10 bases, and 25 bases lay between the germline ends. Germline lookup yields CDR1 MGHDK and CDR2 SYGVNS. DNA of the CDR3: TGTGCCAGCAGCCTACCCCTCGCGGGGCAGGGAGAACAGTACTTC. This gives the protein CASSLPLAGQGEQYF.